Below, one T cell receptor beta chain is given with its context. Vbeta (60) and Jbeta (13) primers were used in the PCR. TCRdb keeps only in-frame clones here, not all; method: immunoSEQ multiplex PCR. This repertoire shows more than 150,000 clones, more than 65% found once; its top ten account for 2% to 2.5%. The sample originates from a study of cytomegalovirus exposure and HLA in healthy donors. The TCR was taken from a woman under 40 in good health and CMV-seropositive. The sample taken for sequencing was PBMCs.

The CDR3 is CASSQGQVDTQYF. DNA of the CDR3: TGTGCCAGCAGCCAGGGGCAGGTGGATACGCAGTATTTT. The chain recombines TRBV4-2 with TRBJ2-3; D might be TRBD1 (5 bases). Germline CDR1 reads LGHNA; CDR2 reads YNFKEQ. The CDR3 loop spans 13 amino acids. V was trimmed by 3 bases and J by 6 bases, leaving 10 bases between them.